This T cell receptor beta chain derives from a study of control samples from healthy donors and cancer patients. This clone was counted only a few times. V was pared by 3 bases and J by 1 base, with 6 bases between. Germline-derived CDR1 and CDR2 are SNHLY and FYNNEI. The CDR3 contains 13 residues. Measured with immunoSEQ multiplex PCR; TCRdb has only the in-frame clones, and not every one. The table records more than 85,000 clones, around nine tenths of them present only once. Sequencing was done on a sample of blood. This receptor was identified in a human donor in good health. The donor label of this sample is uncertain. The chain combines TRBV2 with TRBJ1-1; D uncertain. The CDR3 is CASSEAENTEAFF. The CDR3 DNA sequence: TGTGCCAGCAGTGAGGCGGAGAACACTGAAGCTTTCTTT. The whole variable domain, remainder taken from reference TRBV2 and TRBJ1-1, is EPEVTQTPSHQVTQMGQEVILRCVPISNHLYFYWYRQILGQKVEFLVSFYNNEISEKSEIFDDQFSVERPDGSNFTLKIRSTKLEDSAMYFCASSEAENTEAFFGQGTRLTVV.